Shown below are 27 T cell receptor beta chains from a single sample sequenced in a study of blood T cells in healthy people across ages. Primed by a sample-barcoded 5' primer and a J-beta primer mix, a second PCR proceeded for roughly 6 to 12 cycles. TCRdb re-called the 5' RACE reads with MiXCR, one entry per CDR3 protein. This sample has about 900,000 distinct CDR3 sequences, with under 50% found just once. Sequenced input: blood. The receptors come from a man younger than 40 in good health.

This clonotype turned up a few times. The CDR3 DNA follows: TGTGCCAGCGGGGGACAGGGGAACACCGGGGAGCTGTTTTTT. Its translation is CASGGQGNTGELFF. The chain couples TRBV12-3 or TRBV12-4 to TRBJ2-2; 9 positions agree with TRBD1. This CDR3 contains 14 residues. The ends lost 8 bases at V and 1 base at J; junction bases unmatched: 2.

This clonotype showed up just a few times. V usage is TRBV4-1 and J usage is TRBJ2-7, with TRBD2 as a possible D gene (5 bases). The germline V gene encodes CDR1 MGHRA and CDR2 YSYEKL. This CDR3 has 15 amino acids. V shed 1 base and J shed 4 bases, with 14 bases lying between them. The CDR3 sequence is CASSQGGELVYEQYF. The CDR3 DNA sequence: TGCGCCAGCAGCCAAGGGGGAGAACTAGTTTACGAGCAGTACTTC.

The gene calls are TRBV11-3 and TRBJ2-1; a possible D gene is TRBD2 (6 bases). V lost 5 bases to trimming and J lost 0 bases, with 20 bases between them. Germline CDR1 is SGHNT and CDR2 is YENEEA. This CDR3 region has 18 residues. CDR3 residues: CASSTTAGTSFSYNEQFF. CDR3 DNA sequence: TGTGCCAGCAGCACAACCGCCGGGACTTCTTTCTCCTACAATGAGCAGTTCTTC.

The rearrangement uses TRBV6-5 and TRBJ2-5; D possibly corresponds to TRBD2 (5 bases). Trimming removed 6 bases at V and 5 bases at J, with 22 bases between. CDR1 and CDR2 from the germline V gene are MNHEY and SVGAGI. The CDR3 is made up of 16 amino acids. CDR3 region: CASRALAGRGEETQYF. The CDR3 DNA reads TGTGCCAGCAGAGCACTTGCAGGACGGGGAGAGGAGACCCAGTACTTC.

This chain joins TRBV20-1 and TRBJ1-2, with 9 bases aligning to TRBD1. CDR3 length equals 14 residues. Trimming at V came to 0 bases and at J to 8 bases, leaving 7 bases not matched to a gene. Germline-derived CDR1 and CDR2 are DFQATT and SNEGSKA (reference sequence). The DNA of the CDR3 is TGCAGTGCTAGAGAATACAGGGGGCCCGACGGCTACACCTTC. Its translation is CSAREYRGPDGYTF.

V and J are TRBV5-1 and TRBJ2-1; no clear D gene. Germline-derived CDR1 and CDR2 are SGHRS and YFSETQ. Trimming left V 5 bases short and J 1 base short, with 10 bases between. The CDR3 totals 14 residues. This CDR3 is CASRIQQSYNEQFF. Here the CDR3 DNA reads TGCGCCAGCAGAATACAGCAGTCCTACAATGAGCAGTTCTTC.

The chain couples TRBV11-2 to TRBJ2-4; weak D call: TRBD2 (5 bases). The V and J ends lost 0 bases and 9 bases respectively, with 9 bases between them. Germline assignment: CDR1 SGHAT and CDR2 FQNNGV. The CDR3 runs 13 residues. This CDR3 reads CASSLELRGIQYF. As DNA, the CDR3 is TGTGCCAGCAGCTTAGAACTCCGGGGCATTCAGTACTTC.

The genes are TRBV7-2 and TRBJ2-7; D unresolved. Trimming removed 1 base from V and 0 bases from J, with 10 bases in between. CDR1 and CDR2 from the germline V gene are SGHTA and FQGNSA. The length of the CDR3 is 15 residues. The CDR3 spells CASSLDGVSSYEQYF. CDR3 nucleotide sequence: TGTGCCAGCAGCTTAGATGGGGTGAGCTCCTACGAGCAGTACTTC. The full variable domain, with the rest looked up from reference TRBV7-2 and TRBJ2-7, is GAGVSQSPSNKVTEKGKDVELRCDPISGHTALYWYRQSLGQGLEFLIYFQGNSAPDKSGLPSDRFSAERTGGSVSTLTIQRTQQEDSAVYLCASSLDGVSSYEQYFGPGTRLTVT.

This clonotype was detected a few times. For the CDR3, the DNA is TGTGCCAGCAGTGAAGGGAAAGGCTACCAAGAGACCCAGTACTTC. It translates to CASSEGKGYQETQYF. The rearrangement uses TRBV25-1 and TRBJ2-5; D uncertain. The CDR3 loop spans 15 amino acids. CDR1 is MGHDK, CDR2 SYGVNS, per germline. Trimming shortened V by 2 bases and J by 0 bases, and 10 bases separated the two germline ends.

V is TRBV11-3 and J is TRBJ2-5; D remains ambiguous. V gave up 2 bases and J gave up 4 bases, with 11 bases separating them. This CDR3 contains 14 residues. Germline V gene data show CDR1 as SGHNT and CDR2 as YENEEA. CDR3 sequence (DNA): TGTGCCAGCAGCTTACCAGCGAGTGGAGAGACCCAGTACTTC. Translated: CASSLPASGETQYF.

The rearrangement uses TRBV12-3 or TRBV12-4 and TRBJ1-2; no clear D. The length of the CDR3 is 14 residues. V was cut by 3 bases and J by 0 bases, with 8 bases left in between. This CDR3 reads CASSFRLANYGYTF. Here the CDR3 DNA reads TGTGCCAGCAGTTTTAGGCTAGCTAACTATGGCTACACCTTC.

The V call is TRBV12-3 or TRBV12-4, the J call TRBJ2-3; TRBD2 matches 7 bases. This CDR3 contains 14 residues. J lost 6 bases, V lost 7 bases, and 10 bases had no gene match. The CDR3, as DNA: TGTGCCAGCATTTGGACCGGGGGGTCTGATACGCAGTATTTT. It yields the protein CASIWTGGSDTQYF.

This clonotype was seen only a few times. The chain employs TRBV7-2 and TRBJ2-7; tentative D call: TRBD1 (6 bases). The germline gives CDR1 SGHTA, CDR2 FQGNSA. CDR3 length: 15 residues. V lost 1 base and J 3 bases, leaving 13 bases between the germline ends. CDR3 coding DNA: TGTGCCAGCAGCTTAGTAGGGGGACAAAACTACGAGCAGTACTTC. This encodes CASSLVGGQNYEQYF.

This clonotype showed up just a few times. The chain has TRBV4-2 and TRBJ2-3; 10 bases agree with TRBD1. The germline V gene encodes CDR1 LGHNA and CDR2 YNFKEQ. This CDR3 has 17 residues. The V segment lost 4 bases and the J segment 2 bases; nucleotides outside the gene matches: 9. CDR3 bases: TGTGCCAGCAGCCGGAAGGCCGGGACAGGGGACACAGATACGCAGTATTTT. This translates into CASSRKAGTGDTDTQYF.

This clonotype occurred a few times. A junction boundary mismatches the germline segment, possibly from a read error. The V and J genes are TRBV4-2 and TRBJ2-7; 13 bases agree with TRBD2. The germline gives CDR1 LGHNA, CDR2 YNFKEQ. CDR3 length equals 16 residues. The CDR3: CASRQVLAGGLNEQYF. CDR3 DNA sequence: TGTGCCAGCAGACAAGTACTAGCGGGGGGGCTCAATGAGCAGTACTTC.

The CDR3, as DNA: TGTGCCAGCAGCTTAGCGGGGCGGCAGGCGCAGACCCAGTACTTC. It yields the protein CASSLAGRQAQTQYF. This rearrangement joins TRBV7-2 to TRBJ2-5; D may be TRBD1 (5 bases). From germline, CDR1 is SGHTA and CDR2 FQGNSA. Trimming left V 0 bases short and J 6 bases short, with 14 bases between. The CDR3 is made up of 15 amino acids.

J is TRBJ2-5 and V is TRBV4-3; D not certain. This CDR3 has 14 residues. Deletions cut 0 bases from V and 11 bases from J, with 16 bases between. In germline, CDR1 is LGHNA, CDR2 YSLEER. CDR3 residues: CASSQDSPYNEQYF. The CDR3 nucleotides are TGCGCCAGCAGCCAAGATAGTCCCTACAATGAGCAGTACTTC.

The V call is TRBV7-9, the J call TRBJ2-4; D remains ambiguous. Germline V gene data show CDR1 as SEHNR and CDR2 as FQNEAQ (reference sequence). This CDR3 is built from 16 residues. V shed 0 bases and J shed 0 bases, with 9 bases lying between them. The CDR3 coding sequence is TGTGCCAGCAGCTTAGCAACCCCAGTAGCCAAAAACATTCAGTACTTC. Translation: CASSLATPVAKNIQYF.

CDR3 DNA: TGTGCCAGCAGTCGACCGGGACAGGGCCTTTACGAGCAGTACTTC. This encodes CASSRPGQGLYEQYF. The chain joins TRBV28 to TRBJ2-7, with 9 bases identical to TRBD1. V shed 5 bases, J shed 4 bases, and the junction held 9 bases outside the gene matches. The germline V gene has CDR1 MDHEN and CDR2 SYDVKM. The CDR3 consists of 15 residues.

In this sample, this clonotype turned up a few times. The rearrangement joins TRBV4-1 to TRBJ2-5; 7 nucleotides agree with TRBD1. The CDR3 loop spans 14 amino acids. Per germline, CDR1 MGHRA and CDR2 YSYEKL. V gave up 6 bases and J gave up 2 bases; unmatched junction bases: 6. The CDR3 is CASRGTEGQETQYF. CDR3 sequence (DNA): TGCGCCAGCAGAGGGACAGAGGGGCAAGAGACCCAGTACTTC.

This clonotype was found a few times. The rearrangement joins TRBV7-9 to TRBJ1-6; D ambiguous. Germline assignment: CDR1 SEHNR and CDR2 FQNEAQ (reference sequence). V shed 5 bases and J shed 11 bases, with 19 bases lying between them. This CDR3 region has 15 residues. This chain's CDR3 is CASSPLEGRSAPLHF. The CDR3 nucleotides are TGTGCCAGCAGCCCCCTTGAAGGCAGGTCGGCACCCCTCCACTTT.

A single count supports this clonotype. The chain is built from TRBV7-2 and TRBJ1-3; no clear D. CDR1 is SGHTA, CDR2 FQGNSA, per germline. The CDR3 is 16 amino acids. Trimming removed 3 bases from V and 4 bases from J, with 16 bases in between. CDR3 DNA: TGTGCCAGCAGCTTTCTAGAGGGCCTATACGGAAACACCATATATTTT. It specifies CASSFLEGLYGNTIYF.

The J gene is TRBJ2-7, the V gene TRBV5-4; 8 nucleotides line up with TRBD1. The DNA end is more similar to TRBJ2-4, so the J call may be wrong. Per germline, CDR1 SGHNT and CDR2 YYREEE (reference sequence). The CDR3 totals 15 residues. The CDR3 here is CASSLQGASKNIQYF. The CDR3 nucleotides read TGTGCCAGCAGCTTGCAGGGGGCGTCCAAAAACATTCAGTACTTC.

The rearrangement links TRBV18 to TRBJ2-1; possibly TRBD2 for D (6 bases). The ends were cut back, 3 bases at V and 1 base at J, with 16 bases in the middle. Germline CDR1 and CDR2: KGHSH and LQKENI. This CDR3 has 17 amino acids. CDR3 in amino acids: CASSPNGEDGSYNEQFF. CDR3 DNA: TGTGCCAGCTCACCCAACGGGGAGGATGGGTCCTACAATGAGCAGTTCTTC. The variable domain in full, with the rest retrieved from reference TRBV18 and TRBJ2-1, is NAGVMQNPRHLVRRRGQEARLRCSPMKGHSHVYWYRQLPEEGLKFMVYLQKENIIDESGMPKERFSAEFPKEGPSILRIQQVVRGDSAAYFCASSPNGEDGSYNEQFFGPGTRLTVL.

V usage is TRBV3-1 and J usage is TRBJ1-3, with 7 bases matching TRBD1. This CDR3 region has 15 residues. CDR1 and CDR2 from the germline V gene are LGHDT and YNNKEL (reference sequence). With V trimmed by 4 bases and J by 2 bases, 5 bases remained unmatched. The chain's CDR3 is CASSLQGTTGNTIYF. Here the CDR3 DNA reads TGTGCCAGCAGCCTACAGGGGACCACTGGAAACACCATATATTTT.

This clonotype was recorded at least ten times. The chain is built from TRBV29-1 and TRBJ2-7; 12 positions match TRBD1. The CDR3 has 14 amino acids. J gave up 5 bases and V 3 bases, and 5 bases lay outside the gene matches. Germline CDR1 and CDR2: SQVTM and ANQGSEA. CDR3 region: CSVESRDRGHEQYF. The CDR3 nucleotides read TGCAGCGTTGAGTCCCGGGACAGGGGGCACGAGCAGTACTTC.

This clonotype was seen many times. The chain carries TRBV5-6 and TRBJ1-2, with TRBD1 identical over 9 bases. The CDR3 runs to 15 residues. CDR1 SGHDT and CDR2 YYEEEE come from the germline V gene. V lost 3 bases and J lost 2; bases outside the gene matches: 5. The CDR3 is CASSSDRGPNYGYTF. CDR3 DNA sequence: TGTGCCAGCAGCTCGGACAGGGGCCCGAACTATGGCTACACCTTC.